This entry features one TCR beta chain sequence. This clonotype was seen ten or more times. Its antigen remains undetermined. No base quality information exists; no much larger clone differs at one position. Library prep was done by 5' RACE. Sequenced on an Illumina HiSeq 2500. A second PCR of about 6 to 12 cycles was run with a J-beta primer mix and a sample-barcoded 5' primer. Each TCR beta cDNA molecule received a unique molecular identifier from a template-switch 5' adaptor carrying 12 random nucleotides. At least 2.5 million CDR3-containing paired-end reads were obtained from each sample. First-strand cDNA synthesis was performed from all RNA using the Mint cDNA synthesis kit, with priming by a TRBC-specific oligonucleotide. All cDNA was treated with uracil-DNA glycosylase and then went through a first 18-cycle PCR with the universal primers M1SS and BC2_uni_R. On the authors' methods: Normalization of each sample was performed by random selection of 1 million high-quality reads, each carrying a distinct molecular identifier. Reads sharing molecular identifiers were discarded rather than binned into consensus sequences. MiTCR, run with a Q25 quality threshold and the strictest error-elimination algorithm, handled CDR3 identification, clonotype clustering and error correction. A nonparametric unseen species model with Euler transformation was used to estimate a lower bound on total TCR beta diversity. TCRdb cleaned the public reads at Q25 with fastp, built clones with MiXCR and kept in-frame beta chains. Rows merge per CDR3 protein into single entries with the most common DNA and genes. The V and J calls, along with clone size, are taken from TCRdb and not from the paper's own processing. For this sample the table gives more than 800,000 distinct CDR3 sequences, of which about 28% were detected only once. Around 15% of the sample is in the top ten clones.

This sample is part of a study of blood T cells in healthy people across ages (dated by TCRdb to the mid-2010s). With regard to the full study: In model experiments, roughly one uniquely barcoded TCR beta cDNA molecule per two T cells was captured by template switching. The study measured age-related changes in TCR beta repertoire diversity using deep sequencing normalized with unique cDNA molecular identifiers. The donors were split into four age groups: young (average around 17 years), middle-aged (39), aged (roughly 68) and long-lived (approximately 80). To avoid experimental bias, donors of different ages were distributed randomly across sequencing lanes. Two additional independent replicas of 1 million unique cDNA reads from the same blood draw were analyzed for two donors (one aged 18 to 29 and one aged 80 or older). Study-wide conclusions, independent of this receptor: Estimates of total diversity based on one million sequenced T cells were considered lower bounds and underestimates. Bulk unsorted PBMC profiling prevented conclusive comparison of naive and antigen-experienced compartments. The long-lived group showed more naive CD4+ T cells, fewer expanded clones and increased TCR diversity than the aged group, suggesting age selection. Because donor CMV infection status was unknown, age-related changes in expanded clonotypes were potentially confounded. Observed TCR beta diversity correlated strongly with the percentage of naive T cells measured by flow cytometry. Observed TCR beta diversity per million T cells fell roughly linearly with age, and a significant reduction was already apparent by age roughly 40.

The donors were around 39 Caucasian individuals from Russia, aged roughly 6 to 100 years, who were systemically healthy. Each donor gave around 9 milliliters of peripheral blood, collected into EDTA-treated Vacutainer tubes. Ficoll-Paque density-gradient centrifugation was used to isolate PBMCs, with at least 6 million per sample. Trizol reagent was used to extract total RNA from the PBMCs, yielding at least 6 micrograms per sample. The percentages of naive CD45RAhigh/CD27high T cells were determined by flow cytometry on a PBMC aliquot from every donor. The CDR3, cysteine through phenylalanine, is 16 amino acids long. Left in the record is the CDR3 DNA by itself, 48 bases read in frame from the first base. Ends trimmed: V by 0 bases, J by 10 bases; bases unmatched to a gene: 7. Per the germline V gene, LGHNA is the CDR1 and YSLEER is the CDR2.

This receptor chain uses TRBV4-3 and TRBJ1-6, and TRBD1 matches 9 of the central bases. The sample was blood. This clonotype was sampled from a woman of 80 years or more in good health. CDR3 sequence: CASSQEPTGGKSPLHF. The DNA sequence is TGCGCCAGCAGCCAAGAGCCGACAGGGGGAAAATCACCCCTCCACTTT.